This paragraph covers one T cell receptor beta chain sequence. The antigen is undetermined. The TCR beta libraries were generated through quantitative 5'-RACE incorporating molecular barcodes. TCRdb passed the 5' RACE reads through MiXCR, listing each CDR3 protein once. Of more than 600,000 distinct CDR3 sequences in the sample, 15% to 20% were seen once. This record belongs to a study of CD8 T cells in ankylosing spondylitis. Study-wide points: Previously reported in reactive arthritis synovial fluid and blood were some of the motif variants. Reportedly, significant enrichment of disease-linked clones occurred in matched ankylosing spondylitis synovial fluid. It appeared that ankylosing spondylitis blood was characterized by a TCR beta motif of about 8 highly homologous variants.

The CDR3 sequence is 14 residues long. Trimming pared 4 bases from V and 7 bases from J, leaving 15 bases between. Germline values: CDR1 SGDLS, CDR2 YYNGEE. The sequence came from a male donor with ankylosing spondylitis. The chain couples TRBV9 to TRBJ2-1; a possible D gene is TRBD2 (7 bases). The sample consisted of blood, either unsorted or a sorted T cell fraction (not recorded which). DNA of the CDR3: TGTGCCAGCAGCCCTGCGGGGGCCCTAAATGAGCAGTTCTTC. Its translation is CASSPAGALNEQFF.